These T cell receptor beta chains were read from a single sample in a study of beta chain features in type 1 diabetes. Repertoires were generated with immunoSEQ multiplex PCR, while TCRdb's copy carries only in-frame clones and drops some. This table holds roughly 610,000 clones, around 15% found once. The sample consisted of naive CD4+ T cells from blood. The source of these receptors is a man younger than 30 in good health. CDR3s include the opening cysteine and the closing phenylalanine or tryptophan. Each record gives: clone size, D gene, J gene, V gene, CDR3 protein, CDR3 DNA. A D gene is named only where the DNA matches it firmly. Only part of the rows carry a size: once, few, many, or a class if the clone is expanded.

clone size: few; D gene: TRBD1; J gene: TRBJ2-1; V gene: TRBV4-1; CDR3 protein: CASSRGWDRSSYNEQFF; CDR3 DNA: TGCGCCAGCAGCCGAGGTTGGGACAGGAGCTCCTACAATGAGCAGTTCTTC
clone size: few; D gene: TRBD1; J gene: TRBJ2-1; V gene: TRBV7-3; CDR3 protein: CASSPLSGTVYNEQFF; CDR3 DNA: TGTGCCAGCAGCCCCCTGTCCGGGACAGTCTACAATGAGCAGTTCTTC
clone size: .; D gene: TRBD1; J gene: TRBJ1-1; V gene: TRBV11-3; CDR3 protein: CASSLGTGAFTEAFF; CDR3 DNA: TGTGCCAGCAGCTTAGGGACAGGAGCCTTCACTGAAGCTTTCTTT
clone size: .; D gene: TRBD2; J gene: TRBJ2-1; V gene: TRBV2; CDR3 protein: CASSAQRGRSYNEQFF; CDR3 DNA: TGTGCCAGCAGTGCCCAGCGGGGGCGCTCCTACAATGAGCAGTTCTTC
clone size: .; D gene: TRBD1; J gene: TRBJ2-1; V gene: TRBV6-5; CDR3 protein: CASSYPGQGINEQFF; CDR3 DNA: TGTGCCAGCAGTTACCCGGGACAGGGAATCAATGAGCAGTTCTTC
clone size: few; D gene: .; J gene: TRBJ1-5; V gene: TRBV9; CDR3 protein: CASSPSANQPQHF; CDR3 DNA: TGTGCCAGCAGCCCCAGTGCCAATCAGCCCCAGCATTTT
clone size: few; D gene: .; J gene: TRBJ2-7; V gene: TRBV7-2; CDR3 protein: CASSPQGGAGNEQYF; CDR3 DNA: TGTGCCAGCAGCCCCCAGGGGGGGGCGGGGAACGAGCAGTACTTC
clone size: .; D gene: .; J gene: TRBJ2-7; V gene: TRBV5-1; CDR3 protein: CASRRGLSYEQYF; CDR3 DNA: TGCGCCAGCAGAAGAGGGCTATCCTACGAGCAGTACTTC
clone size: .; D gene: .; J gene: TRBJ1-2; V gene: TRBV11-2; CDR3 protein: CASSPSRQIGYGYTF; CDR3 DNA: TGTGCCAGCAGCCCCTCTCGGCAGATAGGCTATGGCTACACCTTC
clone size: .; D gene: TRBD2; J gene: TRBJ2-1; V gene: TRBV12-5; CDR3 protein: CASGLTLAGAFNEQFF; CDR3 DNA: TGTGCTAGTGGTTTGACCCTAGCGGGGGCCTTTAATGAGCAGTTCTTC
clone size: .; D gene: TRBD1; J gene: TRBJ2-2; V gene: TRBV28; CDR3 protein: CASMAGGVNTGELFF; CDR3 DNA: TGTGCCAGCATGGCAGGGGGCGTGAACACCGGGGAGCTGTTTTTT
clone size: few; D gene: .; J gene: TRBJ1-1; V gene: TRBV4-3; CDR3 protein: CASSRTDTKPNTEAFF; CDR3 DNA: TGCGCCAGCAGCCGGACAGACACAAAACCAAACACTGAAGCTTTCTTT
clone size: .; D gene: .; J gene: TRBJ2-7; V gene: TRBV11-2; CDR3 protein: CASSLDRAEQYF; CDR3 DNA: TGTGCCAGCAGCTTAGACAGGGCCGAGCAGTACTTC
clone size: few; D gene: .; J gene: TRBJ1-5; V gene: TRBV7-9; CDR3 protein: CASSLETPGGNQPQHF; CDR3 DNA: TGTGCCAGCAGCTTAGAAACCCCAGGGGGCAATCAGCCCCAGCATTTT
clone size: .; D gene: .; J gene: TRBJ2-2; V gene: TRBV5-4; CDR3 protein: CASSSPQGSTGELFF; CDR3 DNA: TGTGCCAGCAGCTCCCCACAGGGAAGCACCGGGGAGCTGTTTTTT
clone size: few; D gene: TRBD2; J gene: TRBJ2-3; V gene: TRBV5-4; CDR3 protein: CASSSSGRGTDTQYF; CDR3 DNA: TGTGCCAGCAGCTCTAGCGGGAGAGGAACAGATACGCAGTATTTT
clone size: .; D gene: TRBD2; J gene: TRBJ2-2; V gene: TRBV15; CDR3 protein: CATSRVAGGPAGELFF; CDR3 DNA: TGTGCCACCAGCAGAGTAGCGGGAGGGCCGGCTGGGGAGCTGTTTTTT
clone size: .; D gene: TRBD1; J gene: TRBJ1-6; V gene: TRBV6-5; CDR3 protein: CASNSGQVVSPLHF; CDR3 DNA: TGTGCCAGCAATTCGGGACAGGTAGTATCACCCCTCCACTTT
clone size: .; D gene: .; J gene: TRBJ2-2; V gene: TRBV27; CDR3 protein: CASSSRGRELFF; CDR3 DNA: TGTGCCAGCAGTTCCAGGGGCAGGGAGCTGTTTTTT
clone size: few; D gene: TRBD1; J gene: TRBJ1-4; V gene: TRBV28; CDR3 protein: CASSLGGQGTGKLFF; CDR3 DNA: TGTGCCAGCAGTTTAGGGGGACAGGGGACGGGAAAACTGTTTTTT
clone size: few; D gene: TRBD1; J gene: TRBJ1-1; V gene: TRBV5-1; CDR3 protein: CASSLRQGATEAFF; CDR3 DNA: TGCGCCAGCAGCCTACGACAGGGGGCAACTGAAGCTTTCTTT
clone size: few; D gene: TRBD1; J gene: TRBJ1-5; V gene: TRBV19; CDR3 protein: CASSFLPGQGNQPQHF; CDR3 DNA: TGTGCCAGTAGTTTTCTCCCGGGACAGGGGAACCAGCCCCAGCATTTT
clone size: .; D gene: TRBD1; J gene: TRBJ2-5; V gene: TRBV5-1; CDR3 protein: CASSRDSYQETQYF; CDR3 DNA: TGCGCCAGCAGCCGGGACAGTTACCAAGAGACCCAGTACTTC
clone size: few; D gene: .; J gene: TRBJ1-3; V gene: TRBV30; CDR3 protein: CAWSLLTAPSGNTIYF; CDR3 DNA: TGTGCCTGGAGTCTTTTGACCGCCCCCTCTGGAAACACCATATATTTT
clone size: .; D gene: TRBD2; J gene: TRBJ2-4; V gene: TRBV25-1; CDR3 protein: CASSASGLAKNIQYF; CDR3 DNA: TGTGCCAGCAGTGCTAGCGGATTAGCCAAAAACATTCAGTACTTC
clone size: few; D gene: .; J gene: TRBJ2-5; V gene: TRBV20-1; CDR3 protein: CSAFSMETQYF; CDR3 DNA: TGCAGTGCTTTTAGCATGGAGACCCAGTACTTC
clone size: few; D gene: TRBD2; J gene: TRBJ2-1; V gene: TRBV5-4; CDR3 protein: CASSSPGLAGTVNEQFF; CDR3 DNA: TGTGCCAGCAGCTCCCCGGGACTAGCGGGAACTGTGAATGAGCAGTTCTTC
clone size: few; D gene: TRBD1; J gene: TRBJ1-2; V gene: TRBV9; CDR3 protein: CASSVGGQGANGYTF; CDR3 DNA: TGTGCCAGCAGCGTAGGTGGGCAGGGGGCAAATGGCTACACCTTC
clone size: .; D gene: TRBD1; J gene: TRBJ1-2; V gene: TRBV30; CDR3 protein: CAGYRDRAAYGYTF; CDR3 DNA: TGTGCCGGCTACAGGGACAGGGCGGCCTATGGCTACACCTTC
clone size: .; D gene: .; J gene: TRBJ2-3; V gene: TRBV5-1; CDR3 protein: CASSLKTRLTTDTQYF; CDR3 DNA: TGCGCCAGCAGCTTGAAAACTAGGCTCACCACAGATACGCAGTATTTT
clone size: few; D gene: .; J gene: TRBJ2-7; V gene: TRBV30; CDR3 protein: CAWSVYPPYEQYF; CDR3 DNA: TGTGCCTGGAGTGTGTACCCTCCCTACGAGCAGTACTTC
clone size: .; D gene: .; J gene: TRBJ2-1; V gene: TRBV11-1; CDR3 protein: CASSLSSGYNEQFF; CDR3 DNA: TGTGCCAGCAGCTTAAGTTCGGGTTACAATGAGCAGTTCTTC
clone size: .; D gene: .; J gene: TRBJ2-1; V gene: TRBV7-2; CDR3 protein: CASSDLGHEQFF; CDR3 DNA: TGTGCCAGCAGCGATCTAGGCCATGAGCAGTTCTTC
clone size: few; D gene: .; J gene: TRBJ1-5; V gene: TRBV28; CDR3 protein: CASSLHAGGNQPQHF; CDR3 DNA: TGTGCCAGCAGTTTGCATGCTGGGGGCAATCAGCCCCAGCATTTT
clone size: few; D gene: .; J gene: TRBJ1-3; V gene: TRBV7-9; CDR3 protein: CASSLGENTIYF; CDR3 DNA: TGTGCCAGCAGCTTAGGAGAAAACACCATATATTTT
clone size: .; D gene: .; J gene: TRBJ1-2; V gene: TRBV29-1; CDR3 protein: CSAHGPLHGYGYTF; CDR3 DNA: TGCAGCGCCCACGGGCCCCTCCATGGCTATGGCTACACCTTC
clone size: few; D gene: .; J gene: TRBJ1-1; V gene: TRBV7-3; CDR3 protein: CASSKTRRSGGTEAFF; CDR3 DNA: TGTGCCAGCAGTAAAACCCGACGGTCAGGAGGCACTGAAGCTTTCTTT